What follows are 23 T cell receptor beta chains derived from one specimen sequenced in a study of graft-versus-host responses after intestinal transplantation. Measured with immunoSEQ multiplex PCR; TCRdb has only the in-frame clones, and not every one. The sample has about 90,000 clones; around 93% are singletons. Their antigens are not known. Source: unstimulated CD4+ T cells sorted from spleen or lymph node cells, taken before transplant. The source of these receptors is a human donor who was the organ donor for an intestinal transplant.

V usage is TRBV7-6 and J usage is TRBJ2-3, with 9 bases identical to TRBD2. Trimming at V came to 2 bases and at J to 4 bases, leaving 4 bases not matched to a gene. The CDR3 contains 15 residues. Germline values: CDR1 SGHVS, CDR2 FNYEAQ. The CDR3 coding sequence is TGTGCCAGCAGCTTATTAGCGGGGGCAGCAGATACGCAGTATTTT. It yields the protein CASSLLAGAADTQYF.

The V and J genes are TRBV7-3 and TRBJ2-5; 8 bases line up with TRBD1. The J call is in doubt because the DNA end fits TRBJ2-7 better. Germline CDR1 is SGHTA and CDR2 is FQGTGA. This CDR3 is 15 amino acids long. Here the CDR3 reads CASSSNPGQAYEQYF. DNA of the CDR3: TGTGCCAGCAGCTCAAATCCGGGACAGGCCTACGAGCAGTACTTC.

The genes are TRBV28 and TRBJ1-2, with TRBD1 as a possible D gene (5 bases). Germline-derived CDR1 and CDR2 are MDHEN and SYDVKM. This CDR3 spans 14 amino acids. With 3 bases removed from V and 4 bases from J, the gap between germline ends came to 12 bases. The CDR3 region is CASSLLDTGYGYTF. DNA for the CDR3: TGTGCCAGCAGTTTGTTGGACACCGGCTATGGCTACACCTTC.

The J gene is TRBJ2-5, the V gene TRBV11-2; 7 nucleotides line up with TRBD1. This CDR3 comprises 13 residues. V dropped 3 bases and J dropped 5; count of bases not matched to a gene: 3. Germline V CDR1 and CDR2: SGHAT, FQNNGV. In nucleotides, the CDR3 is TGTGCCAGCAGCTTTGACAGGGAGGAGACCCAGTACTTC. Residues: CASSFDREETQYF.

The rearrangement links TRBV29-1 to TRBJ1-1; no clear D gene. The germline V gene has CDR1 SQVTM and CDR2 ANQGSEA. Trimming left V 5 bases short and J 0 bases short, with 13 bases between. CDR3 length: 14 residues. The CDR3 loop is CSVSLRFMNTEAFF. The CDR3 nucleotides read TGCAGCGTTTCCCTCAGATTTATGAACACTGAAGCTTTCTTT. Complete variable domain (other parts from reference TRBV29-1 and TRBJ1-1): SAVISQKPSRDICQRGTSLTIQCQVDSQVTMMFWYRQQPGQSLTLIATANQGSEATYESGFVIDKFPISRPNLTFSTLTVSNMSPEDSSIYLCSVSLRFMNTEAFFGQGTRLTVV.

CDR3 loop: CSVGLGAYGEAFF. CDR3 DNA: TGCAGCGTTGGGCTGGGGGCATACGGTGAAGCTTTCTTT. The chain couples TRBV29-1 to TRBJ1-1, with a tentative D call TRBD1 (6 bases). CDR3 length: 13 amino acids. The V and J ends lost 4 bases and 7 bases respectively, with 16 bases between them. CDR1 and CDR2 (germline): SQVTM, ANQGSEA.

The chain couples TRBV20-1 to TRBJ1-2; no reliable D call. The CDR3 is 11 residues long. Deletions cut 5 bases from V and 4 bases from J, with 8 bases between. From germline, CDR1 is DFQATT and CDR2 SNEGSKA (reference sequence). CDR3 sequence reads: CSASVIYGYTF. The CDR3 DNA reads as TGCAGTGCTTCAGTTATCTATGGCTACACCTTC.

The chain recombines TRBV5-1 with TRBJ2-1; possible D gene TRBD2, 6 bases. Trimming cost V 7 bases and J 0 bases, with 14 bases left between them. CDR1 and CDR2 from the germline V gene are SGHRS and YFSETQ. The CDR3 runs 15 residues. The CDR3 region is CASRGTESSYNEQFF. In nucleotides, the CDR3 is TGCGCCAGCCGGGGGACGGAGAGCTCCTACAATGAGCAGTTCTTC.

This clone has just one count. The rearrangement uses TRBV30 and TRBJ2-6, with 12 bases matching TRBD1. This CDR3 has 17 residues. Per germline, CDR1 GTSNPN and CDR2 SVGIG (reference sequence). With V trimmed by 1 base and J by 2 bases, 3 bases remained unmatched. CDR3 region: CAWSEGTGGTGANVLTF. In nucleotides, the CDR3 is TGTGCCTGGAGTGAGGGGACAGGGGGCACTGGGGCCAACGTCCTGACTTTC.

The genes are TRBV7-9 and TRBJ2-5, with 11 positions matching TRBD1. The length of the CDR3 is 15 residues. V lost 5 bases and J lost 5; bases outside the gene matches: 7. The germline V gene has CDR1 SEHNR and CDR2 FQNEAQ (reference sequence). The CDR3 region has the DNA TGTGCCAGCAGCACCGGACAGGGGGCGAGGGAGACCCAGTACTTC. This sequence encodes CASSTGQGARETQYF.

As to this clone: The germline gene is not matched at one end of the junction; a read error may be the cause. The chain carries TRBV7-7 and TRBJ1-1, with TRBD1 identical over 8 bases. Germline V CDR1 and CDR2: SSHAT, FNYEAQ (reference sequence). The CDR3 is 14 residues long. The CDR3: CASSPNPGQGEAFF. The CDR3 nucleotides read TGTGCTAGCAGCCCAAACCCCGGACAGGGTGAAGCTTTCTTT.

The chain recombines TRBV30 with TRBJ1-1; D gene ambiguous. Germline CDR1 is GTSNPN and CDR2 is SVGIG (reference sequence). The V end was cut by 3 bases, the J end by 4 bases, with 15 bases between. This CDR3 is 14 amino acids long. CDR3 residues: CAWSRRRDSTEAFF. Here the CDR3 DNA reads TGTGCCTGGAGCCGGAGGAGAGATAGCACTGAAGCTTTCTTT.

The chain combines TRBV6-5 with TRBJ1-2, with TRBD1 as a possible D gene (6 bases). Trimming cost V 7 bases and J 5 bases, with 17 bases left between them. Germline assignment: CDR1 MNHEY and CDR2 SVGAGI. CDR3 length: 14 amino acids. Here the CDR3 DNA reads TGTGCCAGCATCCCCCGAGGACAGAAGTATGGCTACACCTTC. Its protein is CASIPRGQKYGYTF.

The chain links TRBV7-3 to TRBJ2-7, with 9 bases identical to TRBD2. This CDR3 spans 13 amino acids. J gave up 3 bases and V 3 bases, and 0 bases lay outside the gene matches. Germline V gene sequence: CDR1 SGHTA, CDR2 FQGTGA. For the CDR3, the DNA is TGTGCCAGCAGCTTGACTAGCGGCTACGAGCAGTACTTC. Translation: CASSLTSGYEQYF.

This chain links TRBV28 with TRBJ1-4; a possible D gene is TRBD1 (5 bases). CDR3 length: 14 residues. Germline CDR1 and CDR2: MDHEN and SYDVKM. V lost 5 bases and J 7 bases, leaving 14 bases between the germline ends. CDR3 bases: TGTGCCAGCAGTCCTCAGGGTATCCGTGAAAAACTGTTTTTT. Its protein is CASSPQGIREKLFF.

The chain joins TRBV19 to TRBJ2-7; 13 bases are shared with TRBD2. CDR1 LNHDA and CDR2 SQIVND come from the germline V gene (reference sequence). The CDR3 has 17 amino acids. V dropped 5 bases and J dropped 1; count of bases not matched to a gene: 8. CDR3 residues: CASSAGLAGVGSYEQYF. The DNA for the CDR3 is TGTGCCAGTAGTGCTGGACTAGCGGGAGTTGGGTCCTACGAGCAGTACTTC. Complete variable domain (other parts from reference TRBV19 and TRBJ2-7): DGGITQSPKYLFRKEGQNVTLSCEQNLNHDAMYWYRQDPGQGLRLIYYSQIVNDFQKGDIAEGYSVSREKKESFPLTVTSAQKNPTAFYLCASSAGLAGVGSYEQYFGPGTRLTVT.

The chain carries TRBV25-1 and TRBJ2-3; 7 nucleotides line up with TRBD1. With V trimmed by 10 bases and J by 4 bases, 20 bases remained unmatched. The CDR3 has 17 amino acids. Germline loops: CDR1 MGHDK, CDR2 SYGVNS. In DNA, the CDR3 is TGTGCCACCTCCGGGTGGGGAGAACAGGGGTTTGCAGATACGCAGTATTTT. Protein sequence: CATSGWGEQGFADTQYF. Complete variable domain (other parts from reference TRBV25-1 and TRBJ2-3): EADIYQTPRYLVIGTGKKITLECSQTMGHDKMYWYQQDPGMELHLIHYSYGVNSTEKGDLSSESTVSRIRTEHFPLTLESARPSHTSQYLCATSGWGEQGFADTQYFGPGTRLTVL.

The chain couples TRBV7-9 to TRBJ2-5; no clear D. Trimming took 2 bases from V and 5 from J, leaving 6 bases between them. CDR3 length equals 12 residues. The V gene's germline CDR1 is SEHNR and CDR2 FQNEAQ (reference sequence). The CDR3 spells CASSLRAETQYF. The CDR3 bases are TGTGCCAGCAGCTTAAGAGCCGAGACCCAGTACTTC.

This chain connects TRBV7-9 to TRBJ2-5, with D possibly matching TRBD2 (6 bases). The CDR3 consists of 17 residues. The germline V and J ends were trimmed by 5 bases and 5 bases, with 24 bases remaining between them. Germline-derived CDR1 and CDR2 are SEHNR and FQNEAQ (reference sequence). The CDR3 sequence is CASSPDGSRGRLETQYF. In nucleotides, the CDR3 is TGTGCCAGCAGCCCAGATGGGTCGCGGGGAAGGTTGGAGACCCAGTACTTC.

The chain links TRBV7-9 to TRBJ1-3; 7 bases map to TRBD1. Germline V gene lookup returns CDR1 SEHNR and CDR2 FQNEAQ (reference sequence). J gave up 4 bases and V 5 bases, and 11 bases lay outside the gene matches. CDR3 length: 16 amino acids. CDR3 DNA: TGTGCCAGCAGCGAACACCGGGACAGAAGGGGAAACACCATATATTTT. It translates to CASSEHRDRRGNTIYF.

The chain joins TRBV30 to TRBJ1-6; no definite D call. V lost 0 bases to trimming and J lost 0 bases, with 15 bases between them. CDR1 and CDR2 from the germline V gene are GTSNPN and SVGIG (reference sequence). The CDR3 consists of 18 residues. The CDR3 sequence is CAWSVRLSTSSYNSPLHF. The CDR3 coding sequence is TGTGCCTGGAGTGTAAGACTTTCTACGAGCTCCTATAATTCACCCCTCCACTTT.

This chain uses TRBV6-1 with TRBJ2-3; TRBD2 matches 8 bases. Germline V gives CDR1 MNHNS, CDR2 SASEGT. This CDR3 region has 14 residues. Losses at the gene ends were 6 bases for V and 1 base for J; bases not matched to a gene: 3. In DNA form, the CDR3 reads TGTGCCAGCAGACAGGGACTAGGCACAGATACGCAGTATTTT. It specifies CASRQGLGTDTQYF.

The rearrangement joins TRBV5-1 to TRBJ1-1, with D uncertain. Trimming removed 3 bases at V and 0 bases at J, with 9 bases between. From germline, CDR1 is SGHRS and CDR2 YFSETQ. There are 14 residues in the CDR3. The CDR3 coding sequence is TGCGCCAGCAGCTCCACGGGAGTGAACACTGAAGCTTTCTTT. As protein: CASSSTGVNTEAFF.